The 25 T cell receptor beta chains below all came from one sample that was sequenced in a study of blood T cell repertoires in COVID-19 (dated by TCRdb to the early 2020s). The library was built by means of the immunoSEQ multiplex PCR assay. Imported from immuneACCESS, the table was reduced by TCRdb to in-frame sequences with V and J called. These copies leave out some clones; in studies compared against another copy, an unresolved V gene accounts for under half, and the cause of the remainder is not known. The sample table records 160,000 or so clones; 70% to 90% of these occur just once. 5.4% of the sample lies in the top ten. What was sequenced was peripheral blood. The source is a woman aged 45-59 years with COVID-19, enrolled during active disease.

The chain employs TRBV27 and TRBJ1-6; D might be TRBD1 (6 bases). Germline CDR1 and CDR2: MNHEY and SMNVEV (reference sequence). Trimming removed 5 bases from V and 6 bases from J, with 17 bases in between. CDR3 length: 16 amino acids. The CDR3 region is CASSTLGDTTNSPLHF. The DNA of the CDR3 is TGTGCCAGCAGTACCCTAGGGGACACAACTAATTCACCCCTCCACTTT.

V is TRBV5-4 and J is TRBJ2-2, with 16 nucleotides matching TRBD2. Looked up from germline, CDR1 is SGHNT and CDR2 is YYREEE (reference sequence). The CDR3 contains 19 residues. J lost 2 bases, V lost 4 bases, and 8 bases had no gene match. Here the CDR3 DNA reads TGTGCCAGCAGCGAACAGGGACTAGCGGGGGGGCCAAACACCGGGGAGCTGTTTTTT. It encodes CASSEQGLAGGPNTGELFF.

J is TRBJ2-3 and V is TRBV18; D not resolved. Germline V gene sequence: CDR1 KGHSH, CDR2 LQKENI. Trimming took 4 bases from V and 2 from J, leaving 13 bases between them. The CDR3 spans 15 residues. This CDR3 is CASSLTRVTTDTQYF. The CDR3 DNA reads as TGTGCCAGCTCACTTACACGGGTTACCACAGATACGCAGTATTTT. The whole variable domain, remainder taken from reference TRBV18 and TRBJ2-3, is NAGVMQNPRHLVRRRGQEARLRCSPMKGHSHVYWYRQLPEEGLKFMVYLQKENIIDESGMPKERFSAEFPKEGPSILRIQQVVRGDSAAYFCASSLTRVTTDTQYFGPGTRLTVL.

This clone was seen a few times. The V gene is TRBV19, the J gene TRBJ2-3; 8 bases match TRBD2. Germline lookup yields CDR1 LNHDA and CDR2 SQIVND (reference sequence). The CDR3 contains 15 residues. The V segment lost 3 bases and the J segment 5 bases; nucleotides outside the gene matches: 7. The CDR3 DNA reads TGTGCCAGTAGTATGACCGGGGGGGCAGGAGATACGCAGTATTTT. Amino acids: CASSMTGGAGDTQYF.

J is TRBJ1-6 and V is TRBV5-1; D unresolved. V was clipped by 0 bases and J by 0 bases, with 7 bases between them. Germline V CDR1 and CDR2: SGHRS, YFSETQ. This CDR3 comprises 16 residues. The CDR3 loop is CASSLGSSSYNSPLHF. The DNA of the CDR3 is TGCGCCAGCAGCTTGGGTTCGAGCTCCTATAATTCACCCCTCCACTTT. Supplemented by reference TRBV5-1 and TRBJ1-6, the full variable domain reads KAGVTQTPRYLIKTRGQQVTLSCSPISGHRSVSWYQQTPGQGLQFLFEYFSETQRNKGNFPGRFSGRQFSNSRSEMNVSTLELGDSALYLCASSLGSSSYNSPLHFGNGTRLTVT.

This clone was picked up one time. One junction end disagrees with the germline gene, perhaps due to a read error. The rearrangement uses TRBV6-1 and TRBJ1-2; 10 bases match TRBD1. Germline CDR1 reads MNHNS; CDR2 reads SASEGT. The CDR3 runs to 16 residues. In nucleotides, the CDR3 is TGTGCCAGCAGGGAAGCCGGGACAGGGGTCCGCTATGGCTACACCTTC. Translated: CASREAGTGVRYGYTF.

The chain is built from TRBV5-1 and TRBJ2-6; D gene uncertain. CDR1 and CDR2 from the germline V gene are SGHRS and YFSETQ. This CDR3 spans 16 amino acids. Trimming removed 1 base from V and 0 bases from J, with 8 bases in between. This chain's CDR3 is CASSLNSLSGANVLTF. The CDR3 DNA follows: TGCGCCAGCAGCTTGAACAGCCTCTCTGGGGCCAACGTCCTGACTTTC.

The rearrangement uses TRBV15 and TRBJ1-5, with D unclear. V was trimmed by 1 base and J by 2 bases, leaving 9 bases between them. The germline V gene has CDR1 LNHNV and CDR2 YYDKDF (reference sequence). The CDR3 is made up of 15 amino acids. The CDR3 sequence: CATSRGGDGNQPQHF. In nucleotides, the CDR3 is TGTGCCACCAGCAGAGGGGGAGACGGCAATCAGCCCCAGCATTTT.

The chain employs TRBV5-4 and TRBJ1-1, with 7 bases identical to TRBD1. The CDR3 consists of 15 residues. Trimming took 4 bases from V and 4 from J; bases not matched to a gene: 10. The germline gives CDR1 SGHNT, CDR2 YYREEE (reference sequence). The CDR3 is CASSQGQVGGTEAFF. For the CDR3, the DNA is TGTGCCAGCAGCCAAGGACAGGTCGGGGGCACTGAAGCTTTCTTT.

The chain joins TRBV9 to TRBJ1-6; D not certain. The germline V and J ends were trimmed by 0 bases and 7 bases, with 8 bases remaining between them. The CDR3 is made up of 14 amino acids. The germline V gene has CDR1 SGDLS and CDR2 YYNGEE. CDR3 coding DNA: TGTGCCAGCAGCGTAGTAGCGGGAAATTCACCCCTCCACTTT. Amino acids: CASSVVAGNSPLHF.

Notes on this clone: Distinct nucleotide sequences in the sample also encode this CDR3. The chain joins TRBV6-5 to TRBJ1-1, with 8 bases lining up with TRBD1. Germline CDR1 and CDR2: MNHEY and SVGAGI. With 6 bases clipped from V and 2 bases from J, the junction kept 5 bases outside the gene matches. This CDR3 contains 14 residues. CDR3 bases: TGTGCCAGCAGCTCCGGGACAGGTAACACTGAAGCTTTCTTT. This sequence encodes CASSSGTGNTEAFF.

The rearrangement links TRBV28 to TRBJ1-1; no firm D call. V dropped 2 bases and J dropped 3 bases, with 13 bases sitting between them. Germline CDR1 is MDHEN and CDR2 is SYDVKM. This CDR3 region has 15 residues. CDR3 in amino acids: CASSLDPGMDTEAFF. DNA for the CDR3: TGTGCCAGCAGTTTAGACCCGGGGATGGACACTGAAGCTTTCTTT.

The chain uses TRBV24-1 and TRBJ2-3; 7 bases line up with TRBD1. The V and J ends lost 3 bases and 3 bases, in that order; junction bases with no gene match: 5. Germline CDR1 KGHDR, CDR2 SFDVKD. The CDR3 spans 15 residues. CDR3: CATSDAGTATDTQYF. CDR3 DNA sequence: TGTGCCACCAGTGATGCCGGGACAGCAACAGATACGCAGTATTTT.

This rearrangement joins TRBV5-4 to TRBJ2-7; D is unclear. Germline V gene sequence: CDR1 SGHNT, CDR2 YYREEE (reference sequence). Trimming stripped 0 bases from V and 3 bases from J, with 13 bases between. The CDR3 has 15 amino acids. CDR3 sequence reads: CASSLDQATFYEQYF. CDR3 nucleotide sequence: TGTGCCAGCAGCTTGGATCAGGCTACATTCTACGAGCAGTACTTC.

The CDR3 bases are TGTGCCACCAGTGGTAACGTAGCGGGGGGGTCAGATACGCAGTATTTT. It codes for CATSGNVAGGSDTQYF. The chain carries TRBV24-1 and TRBJ2-3; 11 positions agree with TRBD2. CDR1 and CDR2 (germline): KGHDR, SFDVKD. V dropped 5 bases and J dropped 4; count of bases not matched to a gene: 7. CDR3 length: 16 residues.

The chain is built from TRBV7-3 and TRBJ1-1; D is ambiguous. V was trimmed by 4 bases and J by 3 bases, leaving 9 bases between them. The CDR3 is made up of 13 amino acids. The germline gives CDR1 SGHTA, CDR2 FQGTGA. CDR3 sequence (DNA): TGTGCCAGCAGCTCCCAGAGGGACACTGAAGCTTTCTTT. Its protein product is CASSSQRDTEAFF.

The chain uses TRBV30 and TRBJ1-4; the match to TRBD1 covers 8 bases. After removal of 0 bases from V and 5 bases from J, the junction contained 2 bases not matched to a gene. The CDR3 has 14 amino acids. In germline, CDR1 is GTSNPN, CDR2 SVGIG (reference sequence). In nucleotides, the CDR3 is TGTGCCTGGAGTGTAACAGGGGGGAATGAAAAACTGTTTTTT. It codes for CAWSVTGGNEKLFF.

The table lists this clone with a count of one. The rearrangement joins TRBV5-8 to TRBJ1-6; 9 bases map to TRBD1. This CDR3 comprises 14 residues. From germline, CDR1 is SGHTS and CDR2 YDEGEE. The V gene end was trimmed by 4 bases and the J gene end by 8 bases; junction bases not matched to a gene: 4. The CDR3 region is CASSQGQGHSPLHF. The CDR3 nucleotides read TGTGCCAGCAGCCAAGGACAGGGGCATTCACCCCTCCACTTT.

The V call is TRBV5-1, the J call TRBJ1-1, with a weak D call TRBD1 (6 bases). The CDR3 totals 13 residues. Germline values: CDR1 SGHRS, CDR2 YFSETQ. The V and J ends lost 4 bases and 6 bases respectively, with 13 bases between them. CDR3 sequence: CASSLGQRAEAFF. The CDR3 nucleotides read TGCGCCAGCAGCCTAGGACAGAGGGCTGAAGCTTTCTTT.

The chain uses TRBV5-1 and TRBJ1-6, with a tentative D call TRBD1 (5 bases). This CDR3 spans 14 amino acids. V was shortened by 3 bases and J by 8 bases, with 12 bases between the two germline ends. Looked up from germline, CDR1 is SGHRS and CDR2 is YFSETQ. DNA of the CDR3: TGCGCCAGCAGCTCGGGGACTGAATATTCACCCCTCCACTTT. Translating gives CASSSGTEYSPLHF.

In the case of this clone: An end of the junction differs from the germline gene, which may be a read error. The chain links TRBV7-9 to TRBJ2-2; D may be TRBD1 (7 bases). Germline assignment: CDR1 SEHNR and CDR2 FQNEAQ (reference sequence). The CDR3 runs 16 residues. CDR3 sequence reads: CASGLLDRTESGELFF. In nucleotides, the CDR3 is TGTGCCAGCGGACTACTGGACAGGACCGAATCCGGAGAGCTGTTTTTT.

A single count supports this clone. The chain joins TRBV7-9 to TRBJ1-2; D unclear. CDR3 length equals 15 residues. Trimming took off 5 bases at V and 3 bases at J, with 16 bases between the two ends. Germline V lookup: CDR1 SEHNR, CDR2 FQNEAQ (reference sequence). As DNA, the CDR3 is TGTGCCAGCAGCCACCCATCTTTGCGTTACTATGGCTACACCTTC. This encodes CASSHPSLRYYGYTF.

CDR3 nucleotide sequence: TGTGCCAGCAGTTCACAAGGACTAGCGGGGTACACCGGGGAGCTGTTTTTT. This encodes CASSSQGLAGYTGELFF. The chain combines TRBV6-2 or TRBV6-3 with TRBJ2-2, with 12 bases aligning to TRBD2. Germline V gene lookup returns CDR1 MNHEY and CDR2 SVGEGT. CDR3 size: 17 residues. Germline trimming cut 4 bases from V and 3 bases from J; bases unmatched to any gene: 6.

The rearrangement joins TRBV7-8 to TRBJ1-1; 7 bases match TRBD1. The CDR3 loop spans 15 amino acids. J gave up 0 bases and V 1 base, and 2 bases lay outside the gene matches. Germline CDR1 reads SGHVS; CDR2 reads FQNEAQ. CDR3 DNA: TGTGCCAGCAGCTTAGTAGGGGGCTTGAACACTGAAGCTTTCTTT. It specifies CASSLVGGLNTEAFF.

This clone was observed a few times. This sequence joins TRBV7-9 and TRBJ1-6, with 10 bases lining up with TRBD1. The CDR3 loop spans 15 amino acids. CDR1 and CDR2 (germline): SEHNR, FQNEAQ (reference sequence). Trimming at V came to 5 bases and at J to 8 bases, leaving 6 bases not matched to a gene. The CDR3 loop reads CASSISTGGDSPLHF. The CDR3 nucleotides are TGTGCCAGCAGCATATCGACAGGGGGCGATTCACCCCTCCACTTT.